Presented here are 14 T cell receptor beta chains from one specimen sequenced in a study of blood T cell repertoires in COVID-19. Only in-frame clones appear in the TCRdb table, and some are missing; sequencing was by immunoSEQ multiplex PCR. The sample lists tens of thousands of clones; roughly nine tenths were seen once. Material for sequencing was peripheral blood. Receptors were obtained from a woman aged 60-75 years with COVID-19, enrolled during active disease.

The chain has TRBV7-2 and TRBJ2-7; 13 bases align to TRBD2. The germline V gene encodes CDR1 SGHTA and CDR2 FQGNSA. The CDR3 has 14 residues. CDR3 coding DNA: TGTGTCAATCGGACTAGCGGGAGTAGGAACGAGCAGTACTTC. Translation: CVNRTSGSRNEQYF.

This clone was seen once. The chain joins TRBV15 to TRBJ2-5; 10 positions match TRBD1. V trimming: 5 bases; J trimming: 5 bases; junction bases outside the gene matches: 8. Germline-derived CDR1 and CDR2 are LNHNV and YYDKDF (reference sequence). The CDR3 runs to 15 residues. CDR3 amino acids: CATSPGQGGAETQYF. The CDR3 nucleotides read TGTGCCACCAGCCCTGGACAGGGGGGAGCGGAGACCCAGTACTTC.

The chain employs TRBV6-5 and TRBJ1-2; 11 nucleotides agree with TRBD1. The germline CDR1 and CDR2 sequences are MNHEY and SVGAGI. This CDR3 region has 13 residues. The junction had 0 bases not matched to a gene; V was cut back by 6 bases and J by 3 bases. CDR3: CASRGQGDYGYTF. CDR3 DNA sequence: TGTGCCAGCAGGGGACAGGGGGACTATGGCTACACCTTC.

CDR3 nucleotides: TGCAGCGTTGGACAGGGTGACGGCTACACCTTC. Translated, it gives CSVGQGDGYTF. This chain joins TRBV29-1 and TRBJ1-2, with 7 bases fitting TRBD1. The germline V gene has CDR1 SQVTM and CDR2 ANQGSEA. The junction had 4 bases not matched to a gene; V was cut back by 4 bases and J by 8 bases. This CDR3 contains 11 residues.

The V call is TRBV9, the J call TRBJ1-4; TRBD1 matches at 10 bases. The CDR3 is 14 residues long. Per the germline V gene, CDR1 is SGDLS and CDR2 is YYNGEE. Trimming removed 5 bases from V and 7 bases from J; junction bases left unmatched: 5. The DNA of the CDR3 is TGTGCCAGCAGTCCCTGGACAGGGGGTGAAAAACTGTTTTTT. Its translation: CASSPWTGGEKLFF.

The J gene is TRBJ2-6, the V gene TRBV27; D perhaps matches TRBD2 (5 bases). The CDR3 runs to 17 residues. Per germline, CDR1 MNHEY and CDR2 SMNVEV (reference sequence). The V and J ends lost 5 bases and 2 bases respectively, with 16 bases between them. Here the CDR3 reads CASSRGLGNAGANVLTF. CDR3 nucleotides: TGTGCCAGCAGTAGAGGGTTGGGGAATGCTGGGGCCAACGTCCTGACTTTC.

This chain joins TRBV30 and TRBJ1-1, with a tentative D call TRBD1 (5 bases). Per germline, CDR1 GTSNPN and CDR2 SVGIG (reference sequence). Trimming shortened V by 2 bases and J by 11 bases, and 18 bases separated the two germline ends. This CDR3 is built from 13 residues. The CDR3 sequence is CAWSLLTPGWAFF. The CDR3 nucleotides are TGTGCCTGGAGTCTATTGACTCCAGGGTGGGCTTTCTTT.

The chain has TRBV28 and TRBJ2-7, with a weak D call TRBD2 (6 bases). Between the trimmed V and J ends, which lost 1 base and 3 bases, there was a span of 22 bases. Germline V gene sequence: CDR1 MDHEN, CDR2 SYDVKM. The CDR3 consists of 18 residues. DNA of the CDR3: TGTGCCAGCAGTTTATTTACGTCGGCTAGCGAGATAAACTACGAGCAGTACTTC. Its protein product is CASSLFTSASEINYEQYF.

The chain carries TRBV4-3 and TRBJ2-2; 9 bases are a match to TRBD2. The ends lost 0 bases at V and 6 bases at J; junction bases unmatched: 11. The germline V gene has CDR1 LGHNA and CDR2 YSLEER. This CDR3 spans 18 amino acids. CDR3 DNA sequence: TGCGCCAGCAGCCAAGAAGGTAGCGGGAGTTTACCTGCCGGGGAGCTGTTTTTT. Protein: CASSQEGSGSLPAGELFF.

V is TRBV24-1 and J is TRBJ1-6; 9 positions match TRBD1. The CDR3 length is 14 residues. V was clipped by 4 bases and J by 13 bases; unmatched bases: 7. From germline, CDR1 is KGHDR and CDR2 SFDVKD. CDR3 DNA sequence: TGTGCCACCAGTGAGGGACAGGGTGTGGCTCCCCTCCACTTT. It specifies CATSEGQGVAPLHF.

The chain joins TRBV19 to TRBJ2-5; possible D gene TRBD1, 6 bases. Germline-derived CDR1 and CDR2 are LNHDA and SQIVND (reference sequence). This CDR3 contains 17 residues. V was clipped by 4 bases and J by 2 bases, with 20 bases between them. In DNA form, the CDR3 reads TGTGCCAGTAGTACCCCTGGGGGCACCAGACCTCAAGAGACCCAGTACTTC. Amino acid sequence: CASSTPGGTRPQETQYF. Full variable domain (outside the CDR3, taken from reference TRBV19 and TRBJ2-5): DGGITQSPKYLFRKEGQNVTLSCEQNLNHDAMYWYRQDPGQGLRLIYYSQIVNDFQKGDIAEGYSVSREKKESFPLTVTSAQKNPTAFYLCASSTPGGTRPQETQYFGPGTRLLVL.

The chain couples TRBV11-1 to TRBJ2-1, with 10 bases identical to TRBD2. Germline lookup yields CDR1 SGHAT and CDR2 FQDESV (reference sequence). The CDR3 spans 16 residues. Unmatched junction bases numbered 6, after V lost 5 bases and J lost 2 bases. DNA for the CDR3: TGTGCCAGCAGCCCGTCTAGCGGGAGCACCTACAATGAGCAGTTCTTC. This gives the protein CASSPSSGSTYNEQFF.

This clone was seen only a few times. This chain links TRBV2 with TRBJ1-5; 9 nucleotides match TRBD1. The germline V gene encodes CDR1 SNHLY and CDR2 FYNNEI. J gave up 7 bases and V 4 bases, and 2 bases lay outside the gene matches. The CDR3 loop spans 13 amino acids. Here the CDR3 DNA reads TGTGCCAGCAGTGTTGACAGGGGGCAGCCCCAGCATTTT. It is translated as CASSVDRGQPQHF.

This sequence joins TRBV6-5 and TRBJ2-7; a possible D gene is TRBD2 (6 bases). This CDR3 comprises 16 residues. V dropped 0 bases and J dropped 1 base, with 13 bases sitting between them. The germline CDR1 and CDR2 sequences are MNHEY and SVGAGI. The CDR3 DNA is TGTGCCAGCAGTTACTCATCCGGGGGTTGGTCCTACGAGCAGTACTTC. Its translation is CASSYSSGGWSYEQYF.